This TCR beta chain was sequenced in a study of vaccination and CD4 T cells after COVID-19. Sequencing of the DNA from cultured CD4+ T cells was carried out with the Oncomine TCR Beta short-read assay. TCRdb redid the calling of the PCR reads with MiXCR, one entry per CDR3 protein. Of approximately 13,000 distinct CDR3 sequences listed, 25% to 35% are singletons. Treatment in this sample: roughly 11-day PBMC culture with coronavirus spike peptide pools or control peptides (ViraFEST assay). Regarding this clonotype: Antigen specificity is unknown.

The sample was CD4+ T cells from blood, cultured in vitro, taken before SARS-CoV-2 vaccination. The TCR sequence derives from a human donor who received a COVID-19 vaccine.

The CDR3 region has the DNA TGTGCCAGCAGCTTGGAACAGGGGATTCAGCCCCAGCATTTT. This encodes CASSLEQGIQPQHF. The rearrangement uses TRBV7-2 and TRBJ1-5; TRBD1 matches at 7 bases. Germline V lookup: CDR1 SGHTA, CDR2 FQGNSA. CDR3 size: 14 residues. Trimming cost V 3 bases and J 6 bases; bases outside gene matches: 5.